This T cell receptor (beta chain) stems from a study of blood T cell repertoires in COVID-19 (dated by TCRdb to 2018 to 2021). About the full investigation: The collaborator samples originated in the United States, Italy and Spain and spanned the acute and convalescent phases of COVID-19. The samples were drawn from two sources: the first 160 participants of the ongoing ImmuneRACE study, and fewer than 1,500 subjects contributed by 6 global collaborators. The dataset comprised deeply sampled blood TCRbeta repertoires from subjects exposed to, actively infected with, or recovered from COVID-19. The prospective study material was composed of cDNA or gDNA derived from T cells, B-cell-depleted T cells, or PBMCs. HLA class I and class II types, where available, came from metadata supplied by the sample provider rather than from assay-based typing. A de-identified subject ID, COVID-19 status, age in years and sex were almost always included in the sample metadata. The repertoires were released in a freely available public database intended as a resource for research on the immune response to SARS-CoV-2.

Whole blood was collected in K2EDTA tubes by collaborating institutions according to the institutions' own protocols. Collaborator samples were shipped for TCRbeta analysis as frozen whole blood, isolated PBMCs, or DNA extracted from either sample type. The immunoSEQ Assay, a bias-controlled multiplex PCR, was used to amplify TCRbeta CDR3 regions from genomic DNA. The paper's data handling went like this. The number of nucleated cells in each sample was estimated by amplification of reference gene primers within the assay. To quantify the absolute abundance of each unique TCRbeta CDR3 rearrangement, sequence reads were collapsed and filtered. For each sample, productive Simpson clonality was calculated by taking the square root of Simpson's diversity index across productive rearrangements. TCRdb holds this immuneACCESS table with in-frame rearrangements only. Some clones are missing; in checked studies, unresolved V genes explain under half, and the rest has no known cause. V and J calls and clone size are as listed in that table; D and trimming were resolved from the DNA. The sample includes around 180,000 clones, with roughly four fifths observed a single time. The ten most abundant clones make up roughly 5.1% of the sample.

Paper-wide results and their limitations: How much clinical and demographic metadata was included differed by source and by participant, and the metadata was provided uncurated.

This clone was detected once. Its antigen is not yet known. Base qualities are not provided; no much larger clone lies one nucleotide away. From the germline V gene, CDR1 is MNHEY and CDR2 is SVGAGI. There are 15 amino acids in the CDR3, from cysteine to phenylalanine inclusive. The kept DNA is CDR3 alone, 45 bases in frame from the first base. Unmatched junction bases come to 8, with V trimmed by 5 bases and J by 5 bases. This TCR was sampled from a woman in her twenties or thirties with acute or convalescent COVID-19. Sample: peripheral blood. The sequence joins TRBV6-5 to TRBJ1-4; TRBD1 lines up with 7 middle nucleotides. The nucleotide sequence is TGTGCCAGCAGTACCGGGACAGCCCAAAATGAAAAACTGTTTTTT. Its coded protein is CASSTGTAQNEKLFF.